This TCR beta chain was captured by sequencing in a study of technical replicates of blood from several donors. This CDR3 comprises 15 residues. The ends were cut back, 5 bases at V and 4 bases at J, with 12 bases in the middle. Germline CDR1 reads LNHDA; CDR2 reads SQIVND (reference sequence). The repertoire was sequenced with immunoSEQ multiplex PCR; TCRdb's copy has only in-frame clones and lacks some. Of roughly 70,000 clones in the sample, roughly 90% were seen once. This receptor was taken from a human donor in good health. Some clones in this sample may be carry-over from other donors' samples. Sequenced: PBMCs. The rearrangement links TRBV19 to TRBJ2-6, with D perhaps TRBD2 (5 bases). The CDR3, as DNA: TGTGCCAGTAGTGTCCGGGGTTCCGGGGCCAACGTCCTGACTTTC. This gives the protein CASSVRGSGANVLTF.